These T cell receptor beta chains were read from a single sample in a study of beta chain features in type 1 diabetes. TCRdb's copy holds only in-frame clones and misses some; the assay was immunoSEQ multiplex PCR. Here the sample spans fewer than 250,000 clones, roughly 13% being singletons. Sequencing was done on a sample of naive CD4+ T cells from blood. These receptors all stem from a woman aged 35 to 49 in good health. Both conserved end residues are part of each CDR3. D genes are given only for firm matches.

>.|TRBV20-1
CSTPRGRSYTF
>.|TRBV18
CASSPLGTFGTASSYEQYF
>TRBD1|TRBV10-1
CASSTGTGGNPEAFF
>TRBD1|TRBV7-9
CASSFQGASYEQYF
>TRBD1|TRBV6-5
CASSYSWTGSNTEAFF
>TRBD1|TRBV29-1
CSVGFSGQGSGGYTF
>.|TRBV5-4
CASKSGSRVETQYF
>.|TRBV9
CASSVGGARPDTQYF
>.|TRBV1
CTSSQDRRRNEQFF
>TRBD1|TRBV9
CASSTGQGFYTGELFF
>.|TRBV7-9
CASSLEVGVSEAFF